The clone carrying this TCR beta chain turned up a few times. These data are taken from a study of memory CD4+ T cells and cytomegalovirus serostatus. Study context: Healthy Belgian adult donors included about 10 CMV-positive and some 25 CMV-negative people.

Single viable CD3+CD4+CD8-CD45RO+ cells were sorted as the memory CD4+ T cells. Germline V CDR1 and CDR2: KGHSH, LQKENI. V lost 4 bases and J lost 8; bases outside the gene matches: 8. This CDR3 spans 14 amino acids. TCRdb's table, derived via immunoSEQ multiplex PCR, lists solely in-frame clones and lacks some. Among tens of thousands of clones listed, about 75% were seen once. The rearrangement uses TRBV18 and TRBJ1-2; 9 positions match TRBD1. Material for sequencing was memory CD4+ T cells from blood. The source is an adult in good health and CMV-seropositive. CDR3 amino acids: CASSQSGTGLGYTF. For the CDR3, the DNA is TGTGCCAGCTCACAATCCGGGACAGGGCTAGGCTACACCTTC.